This T cell receptor (beta chain) was recorded in a study of memory CD4+ T cells and cytomegalovirus serostatus (dated by TCRdb to the late 2010s). Notes on the research overall: The cohort comprised about 33 healthy Belgian adults, 9 CMV seropositive and some 24 CMV seronegative. The study sequenced CD4+ memory TCRbeta repertoires of a Belgian cohort with known cytomegalovirus serostatus to replicate a published TCR-based CMV serostatus classifier. What the study reported, not specific to this receptor: Of around 160 previously reported CMV-associated TCRbeta sequences, around 70 appeared in the CD4+ memory repertoires, each in one to five individuals. Only CD4+CD45RO+ memory cells were sequenced, in contrast to the original study, which included naive and memory CD4+ and CD8+ populations. For CMV serostatus prediction, a median bootstrapped AUC of about 0.96 was reached with the original framework, and a median bootstrapped AUC of roughly 0.9 was reached with a US-trained random forest. The results were read as suggesting that the CMV-associated TCR signature is, for the most part, present in the CD4+ memory repertoire. The original-framework classifier achieved a median bootstrapped AUC of approximately 0.95 with a 95% CI of 0.76-1.00 on the Belgian cohort.

Single viable CD3+CD4+CD8-CD45RO+ cells were sorted as memory CD4+ T cells on a FACSAria II. CMV serostatus was determined using a Roche Elecsys assay that detects serum IgG against CMV pp150, pp28, p38 and p52. After thawing, total CD4+ T cells were enriched by positive selection with CD4 magnetic microbeads. The samples came from a different study that was designed specifically to examine the CD4+ T cell memory repertoire. Peripheral blood mononuclear cells were isolated and cryopreserved according to standard operating procedures, and serum was kept at -80 degrees C. Staining used CD3-PerCP (BW264/56), CD4-APC (RPA-T4), CD45RO-PE (UCHT1) and CD8-Pacific Orange (3B5) antibodies, with Sytox blue excluding non-viable cells. Notes on this clone: Which antigen it targets is not known. It has no much larger one-base neighbor in the sample; base qualities were not kept.

The Quick-DNA Microprep Kit was used to extract genomic DNA from the sorted cells. Amplification of TCRbeta DNA was done with the immunoSEQ hsTCRbeta kit, following the protocol from the manufacturer. An Illumina MiSeq instrument was used to sequence the TCRbeta libraries. In the original analysis: Removing out-of-frame sequences left some 2.4 million distinct TCRbeta sequences, an average of about 67,000 per individual. Each individual was scored according to the count of around 160 previously reported CMV-associated TCRbeta sequences and the total productive distinct TCRbeta count. A beta-binomial model was reimplemented in Python, and random forests from scikit-learn, run with default parameters, were trained on data from the US cohort. On the Belgian cohort, classifier performance was reported as the median AUC, along with percentile confidence intervals, across 10,000 bootstrap iterations. TCRdb holds this immuneACCESS table with in-frame rearrangements only. Some clones are missing; in checked studies, unresolved V genes explain under half, and the rest has no known cause. The V and J calls and the clone size are those of that table, but D and trimming were determined from the DNA. Recorded for this sample are around 45,000 clones; around 74% of them occurred a single time. 1.2% of the sample comes from the top ten.

Sequenced: memory CD4+ T cells from blood. This receptor was obtained from an adult in good health and CMV-seropositive.

The bases are TGTGCCAGCAGCTTGGATAATCTTATGTCACCCCTCCACTTT. It specifies CASSLDNLMSPLHF. The rearranged chain carries TRBV5-4 and TRBJ1-6; too little of a D gene remains to name it. CDR1 and CDR2, per the germline V gene (reference sequence), are SGHNT and YYREEE. The CDR3 runs 14 residues from the cysteine to the phenylalanine. Only the CDR3 DNA is retained, 42 bases long and in frame from the first base. V sheds 0 bases and J sheds 10 bases, leaving 11 bases between their ends.